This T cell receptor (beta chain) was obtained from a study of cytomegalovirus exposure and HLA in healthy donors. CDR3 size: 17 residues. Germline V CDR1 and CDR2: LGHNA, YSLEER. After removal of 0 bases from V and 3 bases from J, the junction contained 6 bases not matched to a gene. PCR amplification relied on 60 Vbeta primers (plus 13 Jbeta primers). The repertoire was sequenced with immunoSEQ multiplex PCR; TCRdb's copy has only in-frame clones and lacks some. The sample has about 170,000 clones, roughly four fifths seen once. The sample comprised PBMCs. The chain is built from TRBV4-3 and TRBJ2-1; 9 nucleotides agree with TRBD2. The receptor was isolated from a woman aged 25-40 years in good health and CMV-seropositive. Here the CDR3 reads CASSQDRPSGIYNEQFF. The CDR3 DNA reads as TGCGCCAGCAGCCAAGATCGGCCTAGCGGGATCTACAATGAGCAGTTCTTC.